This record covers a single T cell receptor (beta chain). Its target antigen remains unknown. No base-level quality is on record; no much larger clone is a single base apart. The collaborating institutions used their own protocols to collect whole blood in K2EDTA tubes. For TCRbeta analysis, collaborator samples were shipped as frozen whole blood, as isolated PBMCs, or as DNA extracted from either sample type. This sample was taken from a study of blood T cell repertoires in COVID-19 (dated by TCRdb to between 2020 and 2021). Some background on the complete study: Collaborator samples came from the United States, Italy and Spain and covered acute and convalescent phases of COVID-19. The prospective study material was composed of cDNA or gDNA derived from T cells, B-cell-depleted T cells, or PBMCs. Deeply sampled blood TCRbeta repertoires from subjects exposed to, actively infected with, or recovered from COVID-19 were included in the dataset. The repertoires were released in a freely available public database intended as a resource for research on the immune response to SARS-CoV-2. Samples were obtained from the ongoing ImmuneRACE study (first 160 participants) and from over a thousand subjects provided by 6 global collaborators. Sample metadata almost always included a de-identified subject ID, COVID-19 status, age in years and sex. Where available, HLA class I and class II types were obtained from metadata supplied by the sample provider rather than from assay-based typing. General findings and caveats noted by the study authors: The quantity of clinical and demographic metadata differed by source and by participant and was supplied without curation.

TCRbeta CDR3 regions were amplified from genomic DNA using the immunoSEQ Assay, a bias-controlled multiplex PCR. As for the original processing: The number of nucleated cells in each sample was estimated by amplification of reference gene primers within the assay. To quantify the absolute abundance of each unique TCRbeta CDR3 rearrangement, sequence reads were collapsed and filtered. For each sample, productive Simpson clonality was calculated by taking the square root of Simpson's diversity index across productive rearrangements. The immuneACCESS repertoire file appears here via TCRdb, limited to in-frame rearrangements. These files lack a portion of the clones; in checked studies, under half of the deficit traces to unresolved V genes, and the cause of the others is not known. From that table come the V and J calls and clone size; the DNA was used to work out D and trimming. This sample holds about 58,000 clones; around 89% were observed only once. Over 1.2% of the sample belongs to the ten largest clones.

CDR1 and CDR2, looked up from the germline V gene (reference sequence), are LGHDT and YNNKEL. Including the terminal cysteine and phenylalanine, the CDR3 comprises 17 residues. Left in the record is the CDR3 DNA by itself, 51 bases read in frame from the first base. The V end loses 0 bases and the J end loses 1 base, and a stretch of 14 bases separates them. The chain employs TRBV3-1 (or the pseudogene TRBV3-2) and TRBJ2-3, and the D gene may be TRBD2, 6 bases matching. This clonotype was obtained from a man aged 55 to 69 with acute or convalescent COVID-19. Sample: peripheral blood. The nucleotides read TGTGCCAGCAGCCAAGAAGTGGGGACGGGAGGCACAGATACGCAGTATTTT. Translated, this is CASSQEVGTGGTDTQYF.